Following are 24 T cell receptor beta chains from one sample sequenced in a study of T cell changes during pregnancy in multiple sclerosis. Using immunoSEQ multiplex PCR, the repertoire was profiled, and TCRdb retains in-frame clones only, with some absent. The sample yields tens of thousands of clones, nearly 95% seen once. The sample here was CD4+ T cells from peripheral blood mononuclear cells, taken in the first trimester of pregnancy. The receptors were sampled from a female donor with multiple sclerosis, enrolled in a pregnancy study.

This clone was seen just once. The chain combines TRBV19 with TRBJ2-7; the D gene is possibly TRBD1 (6 bases). CDR3 length: 13 residues. Per the germline V gene, CDR1 is LNHDA and CDR2 is SQIVND (reference sequence). Trimming stripped 4 bases from V and 1 base from J, with 8 bases between. DNA for the CDR3: TGTGCCAGTAGTAAGGACAGATCCTACGAGCAGTACTTC. This gives the protein CASSKDRSYEQYF. The full variable domain, rest sourced from reference TRBV19 and TRBJ2-7, is DGGITQSPKYLFRKEGQNVTLSCEQNLNHDAMYWYRQDPGQGLRLIYYSQIVNDFQKGDIAEGYSVSREKKESFPLTVTSAQKNPTAFYLCASSKDRSYEQYFGPGTRLTVT.

The rearrangement links TRBV11-2 to TRBJ1-3; perhaps TRBD1 as D (5 bases). CDR1 is SGHAT, CDR2 FQNNGV, per germline. Trimming removed 5 bases at V and 3 bases at J, with 17 bases between. The CDR3 spans 16 residues. The CDR3 protein is CASSAFLGGIGNTIYF. CDR3 bases: TGTGCCAGCAGCGCCTTCCTCGGGGGGATTGGAAACACCATATATTTT. The full variable domain, with the rest looked up from reference TRBV11-2 and TRBJ1-3, is EAGVAQSPRYKIIEKRQSVAFWCNPISGHATLYWYQQILGQGPKLLIQFQNNGVVDDSQLPKDRFSAERLKGVDSTLKIQPAKLEDSAVYLCASSAFLGGIGNTIYFGEGSWLTVV.

The chain carries TRBV30 and TRBJ1-6; D remains ambiguous. This CDR3 spans 14 amino acids. Trimming left V 4 bases short and J 0 bases short, with 7 bases between. The germline V gene encodes CDR1 GTSNPN and CDR2 SVGIG (reference sequence). The CDR3 is CAWTGSSYNSPLHF. The CDR3 nucleotides read TGTGCCTGGACGGGGAGCTCCTATAATTCACCCCTCCACTTT.

This clone came up once. This chain connects TRBV29-1 to TRBJ2-3; TRBD2 aligns across 12 bases. V lost 7 bases and J lost 6; bases outside the gene matches: 8. Germline assignment: CDR1 SQVTM and CDR2 ANQGSEA. The CDR3 is 14 residues long. Here the CDR3 reads CSARTGTSGDTQYF. In DNA form, the CDR3 reads TGCAGCGCCCGGACCGGGACTAGCGGGGATACGCAGTATTTT.

The V and J genes are TRBV5-1 and TRBJ2-3, with 11 nucleotides matching TRBD2. The ends lost 4 bases at V and 4 bases at J; junction bases unmatched: 11. The germline gives CDR1 SGHRS, CDR2 YFSETQ. This CDR3 is built from 17 residues. CDR3 nucleotides: TGCGCCAGCAGCCAGGTGGGATTAGCGGGGGGGGCAGATACGCAGTATTTT. Its protein is CASSQVGLAGGADTQYF.

The chain links TRBV7-6 to TRBJ2-3; D is uncertain. Germline-derived CDR1 and CDR2 are SGHVS and FNYEAQ. This CDR3 is 14 amino acids long. Trimming removed 1 base at V and 2 bases at J, with 7 bases between. CDR3 sequence reads: CASSLGVPTDTQYF. The CDR3 DNA follows: TGTGCCAGCAGCTTAGGCGTCCCCACAGATACGCAGTATTTT.

The chain has TRBV5-1 and TRBJ2-2, with 8 positions matching TRBD1. The CDR3 has 18 amino acids. From germline, CDR1 is SGHRS and CDR2 YFSETQ. With 3 bases clipped from V and 0 bases from J, the junction kept 10 bases outside the gene matches. CDR3 nucleotide sequence: TGCGCCAGCAGCTCCCAACCGACAGGGGCATCGAACACCGGGGAGCTGTTTTTT. This codes for CASSSQPTGASNTGELFF.

The J gene is TRBJ1-1, the V gene TRBV6-1; 7 bases map to TRBD1. J gave up 6 bases and V 0 bases, and 7 bases lay outside the gene matches. Germline V CDR1 and CDR2: MNHNS, SASEGT. This CDR3 is built from 15 residues. The CDR3 protein is CASSEAGTAYAEAFF. CDR3 bases: TGTGCCAGCAGTGAAGCCGGGACAGCGTACGCTGAAGCTTTCTTT.

This clone showed up just a few times. The genes are TRBV7-2 and TRBJ2-1, with 9 bases lining up with TRBD2. CDR1 is SGHTA, CDR2 FQGNSA, per germline. Trimming cost V 3 bases and J 4 bases; bases outside gene matches: 4. This CDR3 has 15 residues. CDR3 nucleotides: TGTGCCAGCAGCTTTATAGCGGGGGAGTACAATGAGCAGTTCTTC. Residues: CASSFIAGEYNEQFF.

V gene TRBV14 combines with J gene TRBJ2-3, with 9 bases lining up with TRBD1. Germline V lookup: CDR1 SGHDN, CDR2 FVKESK. J was trimmed by 3 bases and V by 6 bases; bases with no gene match: 4. The CDR3 contains 14 residues. CDR3: CASSRDRATDTQYF. CDR3 sequence (DNA): TGTGCCAGCAGTCGGGACAGGGCGACAGATACGCAGTATTTT.

V usage is TRBV11-3 and J usage is TRBJ2-5; TRBD1 agrees at 8 bases. Germline V gene sequence: CDR1 SGHNT, CDR2 YENEEA. The V gene end was trimmed by 4 bases and the J gene end by 5 bases; junction bases not matched to a gene: 9. CDR3 length: 15 amino acids. The CDR3 DNA follows: TGTGCCAGCAGCTCCGGCAGGGGGCGAGTGGAGACCCAGTACTTC. As protein: CASSSGRGRVETQYF. The full variable domain, its missing parts supplied by reference TRBV11-3 and TRBJ2-5, is EAGVVQSPRYKIIEKKQPVAFWCNPISGHNTLYWYLQNLGQGPELLIRYENEEAVDDSQLPKDRFSAERLKGVDSTLKIQPAELGDSAVYLCASSSGRGRVETQYFGPGTRLLVL.

The chain is built from TRBV6-5 and TRBJ1-2; TRBD1 matches 10 bases. V gave up 4 bases and J gave up 7 bases; unmatched junction bases: 12. Germline V gives CDR1 MNHEY, CDR2 SVGAGI. The CDR3 is made up of 16 amino acids. The CDR3 bases are TGTGCCAGCAGTTCGAATCCGGGACAGGGGACTATTGGCTACACCTTC. Translating gives CASSSNPGQGTIGYTF.

This clone was detected only once. This chain uses TRBV25-1 with TRBJ2-3; D is possibly TRBD1 (5 bases). The CDR3 totals 13 residues. Germline lookup yields CDR1 MGHDK and CDR2 SYGVNS. V shed 5 bases and J shed 5 bases, with 11 bases lying between them. CDR3 sequence reads: CASSIDSLDTQYF. The CDR3 coding sequence is TGTGCCAGCAGTATCGACAGCCTAGATACGCAGTATTTT.

In this sample, this clone turned up once. The genes are TRBV6-1 and TRBJ2-2; 7 bases are shared with TRBD2. After removal of 1 base from V and 6 bases from J, the junction contained 5 bases not matched to a gene. The CDR3 spans 15 residues. Germline CDR1 reads MNHNS; CDR2 reads SASEGT. The CDR3 sequence: CASSEVSGVAGELFF. Written as DNA, the CDR3 is TGTGCCAGCAGTGAAGTCAGCGGGGTGGCCGGGGAGCTGTTTTTT.

The rearrangement joins TRBV6-6 to TRBJ1-2; D remains ambiguous. V gave up 2 bases and J gave up 5 bases, with 12 bases separating them. Germline CDR1 MNHNY, CDR2 SVGAGI (reference sequence). The CDR3 extends over 14 amino acids. The DNA of the CDR3 is TGTGCCAGCAGTTACAACACAGAGTTTTATGGCTACACCTTC. This translates into CASSYNTEFYGYTF.

This clone was detected only a few times. This chain uses TRBV5-4 with TRBJ1-2; possibly TRBD1 for D (6 bases). The V end was cut by 4 bases, the J end by 5 bases, with 18 bases between. Germline V lookup: CDR1 SGHNT, CDR2 YYREEE (reference sequence). The CDR3 is 15 amino acids. CDR3: CASSPSSNREYGYTF. In DNA form, the CDR3 reads TGTGCCAGCAGCCCGAGTTCCAACAGGGAATATGGCTACACCTTC.

The J gene is TRBJ1-1, the V gene TRBV5-4, with D possibly being TRBD1 (5 bases). Germline V gives CDR1 SGHNT, CDR2 YYREEE (reference sequence). Trimming took 4 bases from V and 12 from J, leaving 19 bases between them. The CDR3 is made up of 13 amino acids. Here the CDR3 reads CASSPPGDDTTFF. The CDR3, as DNA: TGTGCCAGCAGCCCCCCGGGGGACGATACGACTTTCTTT. Together with reference TRBV5-4 and TRBJ1-1, the CDR3 gives the full variable domain: ETGVTQSPTHLIKTRGQQVTLRCSSQSGHNTVSWYQQALGQGPQFIFQYYREEENGRGNFPPRFSGLQFPNYSSELNVNALELDDSALYLCASSPPGDDTTFFGQGTRLTVV.

The chain joins TRBV7-2 to TRBJ1-3; D is perhaps TRBD1 (5 bases). From germline, CDR1 is SGHTA and CDR2 FQGNSA. The ends were cut back, 6 bases at V and 4 bases at J, with 16 bases in the middle. This CDR3 spans 15 amino acids. The CDR3 DNA is TGTGCCAGCAGGGTCCGGGGGGAAATCGGAAACACCATATATTTT. Protein product: CASRVRGEIGNTIYF.

The chain joins TRBV15 to TRBJ2-1, with no clear D. Germline CDR1 LNHNV, CDR2 YYDKDF (reference sequence). V was clipped by 4 bases and J by 5 bases, with 9 bases between them. This CDR3 has 13 amino acids. The CDR3 loop is CATSKAPDNEQFF. The CDR3 DNA sequence: TGTGCCACCAGCAAAGCACCGGACAATGAGCAGTTCTTC.

The genes are TRBV6-5 and TRBJ1-5; D is uncertain. The CDR3 has 15 amino acids. Germline V gene lookup returns CDR1 MNHEY and CDR2 SVGAGI. Trimming shortened V by 4 bases and J by 0 bases, and 10 bases separated the two germline ends. The CDR3 coding sequence is TGTGCCAGCAGTTCTATACAGTCTAGCAATCAGCCCCAGCATTTT. Its protein is CASSSIQSSNQPQHF.

This chain joins TRBV25-1 and TRBJ1-1; D not resolved. Trimming shortened V by 0 bases and J by 6 bases, and 8 bases separated the two germline ends. The germline V gene has CDR1 MGHDK and CDR2 SYGVNS. The CDR3 loop spans 13 amino acids. The CDR3 DNA follows: TGTGCCAGCAGTGAATACTTTTCGGCTGAAGCTTTCTTT. This sequence encodes CASSEYFSAEAFF.

The chain is built from TRBV9 and TRBJ2-1; 10 bases map to TRBD1. V dropped 4 bases and J dropped 2; count of bases not matched to a gene: 9. Germline-derived CDR1 and CDR2 are SGDLS and YYNGEE. The CDR3 totals 17 residues. The chain's CDR3 is CASSPLGQGITYNEQFF. CDR3 nucleotide sequence: TGTGCCAGCAGCCCACTGGGACAGGGGATAACCTACAATGAGCAGTTCTTC.

The chain employs TRBV9 and TRBJ1-1, with a possible D match to TRBD1 (5 bases). The germline V gene has CDR1 SGDLS and CDR2 YYNGEE. Trimming removed 0 bases from V and 1 base from J, with 10 bases in between. There are 15 residues in the CDR3. CDR3 amino acids: CASSVVGRENTEAFF. The CDR3 DNA is TGTGCCAGCAGCGTAGTGGGCAGGGAGAACACTGAAGCTTTCTTT.

The chain employs TRBV5-1 and TRBJ2-1; possible D gene TRBD2, 6 bases. V lost 0 bases to trimming and J lost 0 bases, with 13 bases between them. This CDR3 is 17 amino acids long. Per germline, CDR1 SGHRS and CDR2 YFSETQ. In nucleotides, the CDR3 is TGCGCCAGCAGCTTGGGGGGGGTACTAGTCTCCTACAATGAGCAGTTCTTC. As protein: CASSLGGVLVSYNEQFF. The full variable domain, in which reference TRBV5-1 and TRBJ2-1 provide the parts outside the CDR3, is KAGVTQTPRYLIKTRGQQVTLSCSPISGHRSVSWYQQTPGQGLQFLFEYFSETQRNKGNFPGRFSGRQFSNSRSEMNVSTLELGDSALYLCASSLGGVLVSYNEQFFGPGTRLTVL.